This entry lists 21 T cell receptor beta chains sequenced from one sample in a study of T cells in Graves' hyperthyroidism and ophthalmopathy. Researchers amplified the TCR beta CDR3 regions from RNA transcripts. HTBI primers were used for first-round RT-PCR of the TCR CDR3. TCRdb re-called the multiplex PCR reads with MiXCR, one entry per CDR3 protein. The sample yields around 430,000 distinct CDR3 sequences, under 15% seen once. Sequenced input: blood. All receptors derive from a woman aged 25 to 39 with Graves' hyperthyroidism.

The chain joins TRBV7-8 to TRBJ2-7; 8 bases map to TRBD2. CDR1 SGHVS and CDR2 FQNEAQ come from the germline V gene. This CDR3 is 15 amino acids long. The junction had 10 bases not matched to a gene; V was cut back by 7 bases and J by 2 bases. The CDR3 bases are TGTGCCAGCAACCGACTAGCGTTTGGCCCCTACGAGCAGTACTTC. It specifies CASNRLAFGPYEQYF. The full variable domain, its missing parts supplied by reference TRBV7-8 and TRBJ2-7, is GAGVSQSPRYKVAKRGQDVALRCDPISGHVSLFWYQQALGQGPEFLTYFQNEAQLDKSGLPSDRFFAERPEGSVSTLKIQRTQQEDSAVYLCASNRLAFGPYEQYFGPGTRLTVT.

This clonotype was observed at least ten times. The chain combines TRBV27 with TRBJ2-7; D possibly corresponds to TRBD1 (6 bases). Germline loops: CDR1 MNHEY, CDR2 SMNVEV (reference sequence). V lost 4 bases and J lost 0, with 16 bases in between. The CDR3 has 16 residues. The CDR3, as DNA: TGTGCCAGCAGTTCACCGCCAGGGGAATACTCCTACGAGCAGTACTTC. Amino acids: CASSSPPGEYSYEQYF.

This chain uses TRBV10-3 with TRBJ1-5; unclear D gene. V lost 7 bases and J 0 bases, leaving 7 bases between the germline ends. The CDR3 contains 13 residues. Germline V gene lookup returns CDR1 ENHRY and CDR2 SYGVKD. CDR3 residues: CAINRDSNQPQHF. CDR3 nucleotides: TGTGCCATCAATCGAGATAGCAATCAGCCCCAGCATTTT.

In its sample, this clonotype was seen a few times. The rearrangement links TRBV9 to TRBJ1-1, with D unresolved. Germline CDR1 SGDLS, CDR2 YYNGEE. There are 15 residues in the CDR3. The ends were cut back, 4 bases at V and 0 bases at J, with 13 bases in the middle. Written as DNA, the CDR3 is TGTGCCAGCAGCCCCACCGCGGGGATGAACACTGAAGCTTTCTTT. Protein product: CASSPTAGMNTEAFF.

As DNA, the CDR3 is TGTGCCAGTAGTATTTCCTCCTGGGCCGAGACCCAGTACTTC. Protein sequence: CASSISSWAETQYF. The chain recombines TRBV19 with TRBJ2-5; D is ambiguous. CDR1 is LNHDA, CDR2 SQIVND, per germline (reference sequence). The CDR3 runs 14 residues. The V gene lost 3 bases and the J gene lost 5 bases, with 13 bases spanning the gap.

In this sample, this clonotype turned up many times. The rearrangement uses TRBV27 and TRBJ2-1; TRBD2 aligns across 7 bases. The CDR3 is 14 amino acids. Germline V gene sequence: CDR1 MNHEY, CDR2 SMNVEV (reference sequence). Trimming removed 7 bases from V and 4 bases from J; junction bases left unmatched: 7. In DNA, the CDR3 is TGTGCCAGCACGGTGGGGGGGATTTACAATGAGCAGTTCTTC. Translated, it gives CASTVGGIYNEQFF.

The sample holds a few counts of this clonotype. In DNA form, the CDR3 reads TGTGCCAGTAGTCTTTCATTAGGACTAGCAGCTTTCACAGATACGCAGTATTTT. Translation: CASSLSLGLAAFTDTQYF. The chain carries TRBV19 and TRBJ2-3, with TRBD2 matching 8 bases. The V gene end was trimmed by 5 bases and the J gene end by 2 bases; junction bases not matched to a gene: 15. This CDR3 has 18 amino acids. In germline, CDR1 is LNHDA, CDR2 SQIVND (reference sequence).

At least ten counts were recorded for this clonotype. This rearrangement joins TRBV12-3 or TRBV12-4 to TRBJ2-7, with TRBD1 matching over 7 bases. Losses at the gene ends were 5 bases for V and 3 bases for J; bases not matched to a gene: 13. This CDR3 spans 16 amino acids. The CDR3 reads CASSLYAGDRNYEQYF. CDR3 nucleotides: TGTGCCAGCAGTCTATATGCCGGGGACAGAAACTACGAGCAGTACTTC.

The chain employs TRBV4-1 and TRBJ2-7, with TRBD1 as a possible D gene (5 bases). V gave up 0 bases and J gave up 5 bases, with 20 bases separating them. This CDR3 is built from 17 residues. The germline gives CDR1 MGHRA, CDR2 YSYEKL. The CDR3 DNA sequence: TGCGCCAGCAGCCAAGACATTACAAGGGGATTCGACCACGAGCAGTACTTC. Translating gives CASSQDITRGFDHEQYF.

This clonotype was counted ten times or more. V gene TRBV10-3 combines with J gene TRBJ1-5; D possibly corresponds to TRBD1 (5 bases). Germline CDR1 is ENHRY and CDR2 is SYGVKD. The CDR3 is 14 residues long. Trimming stripped 4 bases from V and 1 base from J, with 8 bases between. CDR3 amino acids: CAISAGDSNQPQHF. CDR3 nucleotides: TGTGCCATCAGTGCTGGGGACAGCAATCAGCCCCAGCATTTT.

This clonotype was recorded many times. The rearrangement links TRBV7-9 to TRBJ2-3; 12 nucleotides agree with TRBD2. Trimming at V came to 6 bases and at J to 0 bases, leaving 10 bases not matched to a gene. The CDR3 sequence is 18 residues long. Germline CDR1 and CDR2: SEHNR and FQNEAQ (reference sequence). Here the CDR3 reads CASRPGLAGPLSTDTQYF. For the CDR3, the DNA is TGTGCCAGCAGGCCGGGACTAGCGGGCCCGCTTAGCACAGATACGCAGTATTTT. Based on the CDR3 plus reference TRBV7-9 and TRBJ2-3, the full variable domain is DTGVSQNPRHKITKRGQNVTFRCDPISEHNRLYWYRQTLGQGPEFLTYFQNEAQLEKSRLLSDRFSAERPKGSFSTLEIQRTEQGDSAMYLCASRPGLAGPLSTDTQYFGPGTRLTVL.

The sample holds many counts of this clonotype. CDR3 amino acids: CASGGGGLVSQYF. The CDR3 region has the DNA TGTGCCAGCGGTGGAGGGGGACTAGTATCACAGTACTTC. The chain employs TRBV28 and TRBJ2-5; 8 bases are shared with TRBD2. Germline V gene data show CDR1 as MDHEN and CDR2 as SYDVKM. The CDR3 totals 13 residues. The trim removed 8 bases at V and 11 bases at J, leaving 13 bases unmatched.

V and J are TRBV10-3 and TRBJ1-5, with D tentatively TRBD1 (6 bases). Germline CDR1 and CDR2: ENHRY and SYGVKD. V dropped 8 bases and J dropped 2 bases, with 16 bases sitting between them. The CDR3 is 15 residues long. The CDR3 nucleotides read TGTGCCATCGGAGGCAGGGAGGGGGGCAATCAGCCCCAGCATTTT. It translates to CAIGGREGGNQPQHF.

This clonotype was recorded many times. CDR3: CASRTSGGTSTDTQYF. The CDR3 DNA reads as TGCGCCAGCAGGACTAGCGGGGGAACTAGCACAGATACGCAGTATTTT. The chain employs TRBV4-1 and TRBJ2-3, with 12 bases lining up with TRBD2. Germline lookup yields CDR1 MGHRA and CDR2 YSYEKL. The CDR3 contains 16 residues. V was pared by 6 bases and J by 0 bases, with 4 bases of the junction left unmatched.

The chain uses TRBV6-1 and TRBJ2-1; 11 nucleotides line up with TRBD2. This CDR3 contains 15 residues. The germline gives CDR1 MNHNS, CDR2 SASEGT. J was trimmed by 7 bases and V by 6 bases; bases with no gene match: 8. CDR3 region: CASSKLAGAKNEQFF. For the CDR3, the DNA is TGTGCCAGCAGCAAACTAGCGGGAGCTAAAAATGAGCAGTTCTTC.

V gene TRBV9 combines with J gene TRBJ2-5; 11 bases line up with TRBD1. Germline V gene lookup returns CDR1 SGDLS and CDR2 YYNGEE. The CDR3 is 16 amino acids. Unmatched junction bases numbered 6, after V lost 0 bases and J lost 5 bases. CDR3 DNA: TGTGCCAGCAGCGTAGCTGTGGACAGGGGGCAGGAGACCCAGTACTTC. This gives the protein CASSVAVDRGQETQYF.

V gene TRBV5-1 combines with J gene TRBJ2-1, with 8 nucleotides matching TRBD2. CDR3 length: 15 amino acids. Germline V gene sequence: CDR1 SGHRS, CDR2 YFSETQ. V lost 5 bases, J lost 4 bases, and 8 bases stayed unmatched. This chain's CDR3 is CASRDAGGVYNEQFF. Here the CDR3 DNA reads TGCGCCAGCAGGGATGCGGGAGGCGTTTACAATGAGCAGTTCTTC.

This clonotype was seen many times. The gene calls are TRBV2 and TRBJ2-2; 7 nucleotides line up with TRBD1. CDR1 is SNHLY, CDR2 FYNNEI, per germline. The V gene end was trimmed by 5 bases and the J gene end by 2 bases; junction bases not matched to a gene: 5. CDR3 length equals 15 residues. CDR3: CASSTGTANTGELFF. The CDR3 nucleotides read TGTGCCAGCAGTACCGGGACAGCCAACACCGGGGAGCTGTTTTTT.

This clonotype was recorded at least ten times. The CDR3 region is CASSLGGGDTEAFF. The CDR3 coding sequence is TGTGCCAGCAGCTTAGGCGGGGGCGACACTGAAGCTTTCTTT. The chain has TRBV7-9 and TRBJ1-1, with D possibly matching TRBD1 (6 bases). This CDR3 is built from 14 residues. Germline values: CDR1 SEHNR, CDR2 FQNEAQ (reference sequence). Trimming cost V 1 base and J 3 bases, with 9 bases left between them.

This clonotype was seen repeatedly, ten times or more. The J gene is TRBJ2-3, the V gene TRBV5-1; tentative D call: TRBD2 (5 bases). V shed 0 bases and J shed 6 bases, with 20 bases lying between them. This CDR3 is 17 amino acids long. Germline V lookup: CDR1 SGHRS, CDR2 YFSETQ. CDR3 nucleotide sequence: TGCGCCAGCAGCTTGGAACCCGGGATAAGCGAAAGGGATACGCAGTATTTT. Translation gives CASSLEPGISERDTQYF.

This clonotype was found a few times. This sequence may be a read error, since a much larger clone differs from it by one base. This rearrangement joins TRBV6-1 to TRBJ2-7; 9 bases fit TRBD1. With 6 bases clipped from V and 3 bases from J, the junction kept 3 bases outside the gene matches. The CDR3 extends over 13 amino acids. The germline CDR1 and CDR2 sequences are MNHNS and SASEGT. The CDR3 DNA reads TGTGCCAGCAGCTGGGACAGGGTCTACGAGCAGTACTTC. Amino acid sequence: CASSWDRVYEQYF.